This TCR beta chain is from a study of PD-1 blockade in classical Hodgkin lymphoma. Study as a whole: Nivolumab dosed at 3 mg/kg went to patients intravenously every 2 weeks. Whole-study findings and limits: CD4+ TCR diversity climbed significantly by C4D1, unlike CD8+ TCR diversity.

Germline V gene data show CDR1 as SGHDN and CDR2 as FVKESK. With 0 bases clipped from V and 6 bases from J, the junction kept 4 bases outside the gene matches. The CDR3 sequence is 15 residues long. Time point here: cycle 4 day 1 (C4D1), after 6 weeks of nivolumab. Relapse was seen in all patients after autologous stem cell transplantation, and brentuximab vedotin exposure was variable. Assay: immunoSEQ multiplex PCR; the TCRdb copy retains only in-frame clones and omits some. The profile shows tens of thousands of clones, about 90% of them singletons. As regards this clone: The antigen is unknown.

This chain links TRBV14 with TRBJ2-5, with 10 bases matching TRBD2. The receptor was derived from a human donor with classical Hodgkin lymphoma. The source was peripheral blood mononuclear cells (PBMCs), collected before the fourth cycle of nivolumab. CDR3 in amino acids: CASSQDSGGWQTQYF. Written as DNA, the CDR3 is TGTGCCAGCAGCCAAGATAGCGGGGGGTGGCAGACCCAGTACTTC.